The rows below give T cell receptor beta chains drawn from one sample of a study of response to subunit inactivated influenza vaccine. TCRdb reprocessed the RT-PCR reads via MiXCR and lists one record per CDR3 protein. The data show under 850,000 distinct CDR3 sequences, with around a sixth seen just once and roughly a tenth held by the top ten. Sequences were derived from PBMCs from blood, sampled about 5 days after vaccination. These receptors originate from a man aged 45-65 years who received an inactivated influenza vaccine. Both conserved end residues are part of each CDR3. Each record gives: clone size, V gene, D gene, J gene, CDR3 protein, CDR3 DNA. A D gene is named only where the DNA matches it firmly. Clone size appears in some rows only: once, few, many, or a class for an expanded clone.

clone_size: .
v_call: TRBV5-1
d_call: TRBD1
j_call: TRBJ2-3
cdr3_aa: CASTDRNTDTQYF
cdr3_nt: TGCGCCAGCACGGACAGGAACACAGATACGCAGTATTTT

clone_size: few
v_call: TRBV27
d_call: .
j_call: TRBJ1-2
cdr3_aa: CASSLSRVGTYGYTF
cdr3_nt: TGTGCCAGCAGTTTGTCCAGGGTAGGGACCTATGGCTACACCTTC

clone_size: few
v_call: TRBV5-5
d_call: .
j_call: TRBJ1-6
cdr3_aa: CASSPSVVENSPLHF
cdr3_nt: TGTGCCAGCAGCCCATCGGTGGTGGAAAATTCACCCCTCCACTTT

clone_size: .
v_call: TRBV20-1
d_call: .
j_call: TRBJ2-3
cdr3_aa: CSARVTIESTDTQYF
cdr3_nt: TGCAGTGCTAGAGTAACCATTGAAAGCACAGATACGCAGTATTTT

clone_size: .
v_call: TRBV15
d_call: .
j_call: TRBJ1-2
cdr3_aa: CATSRDSQVNYGYTF
cdr3_nt: TGTGCCACCAGCAGAGATTCTCAGGTGAACTATGGCTACACCTTC

clone_size: many
v_call: TRBV6-2/TRBV6-3
d_call: TRBD2
j_call: TRBJ2-1
cdr3_aa: CASRSAGGPGVRSYNEQFF
cdr3_nt: TGTGCCAGCAGATCAGCGGGAGGGCCTGGAGTACGCTCCTACAATGAGCAGTTCTTC

clone_size: few
v_call: TRBV20-1
d_call: TRBD1
j_call: TRBJ1-2
cdr3_aa: CSATTGGNYGYTF
cdr3_nt: TGCAGTGCTACGACAGGGGGTAACTATGGCTACACCTTC

clone_size: few
v_call: TRBV3-1
d_call: TRBD1
j_call: TRBJ1-1
cdr3_aa: CASSLGQGAVTEAFF
cdr3_nt: TGTGCCTCCAGCTTGGGACAGGGGGCTGTCACTGAAGCTTTCTTT

clone_size: many
v_call: TRBV6-1
d_call: TRBD2
j_call: TRBJ2-7
cdr3_aa: CASSRGGVGYEQYF
cdr3_nt: TGTGCCAGCAGCCGCGGGGGGGTCGGCTACGAGCAGTACTTC

clone_size: few
v_call: TRBV6-1
d_call: .
j_call: TRBJ1-6
cdr3_aa: CASSDGSYNSPLHF
cdr3_nt: TGTGCCAGCAGCGATGGATCTTATAATTCACCCCTCCACTTT

clone_size: few
v_call: TRBV20-1
d_call: .
j_call: TRBJ1-2
cdr3_aa: CSAVIMGGGYGYTF
cdr3_nt: TGCAGTGCTGTGATCATGGGCGGGGGGTATGGCTACACCTTC

clone_size: .
v_call: TRBV5-1
d_call: .
j_call: TRBJ1-1
cdr3_aa: CASGWGPQNTEAFF
cdr3_nt: TGCGCCAGTGGCTGGGGACCCCAAAACACTGAAGCTTTCTTT

clone_size: .
v_call: TRBV27
d_call: TRBD2
j_call: TRBJ2-5
cdr3_aa: CASSLRTSRETQYF
cdr3_nt: TGTGCCAGCAGTTTACGGACTAGCCGGGAGACCCAGTACTTC

clone_size: .
v_call: TRBV20-1
d_call: .
j_call: TRBJ2-7
cdr3_aa: CSAGPGQSQGQYF
cdr3_nt: TGCAGTGCTGGACCGGGACAATCTCAGGGGCAGTACTTC

clone_size: few
v_call: TRBV24-1
d_call: TRBD1
j_call: TRBJ2-1
cdr3_aa: CATSTPTGSRYNEQFF
cdr3_nt: TGTGCCACCAGTACACCGACAGGGTCCCGCTACAATGAGCAGTTCTTC

clone_size: few
v_call: TRBV5-1
d_call: .
j_call: TRBJ2-3
cdr3_aa: CASSLGYVRVLTSTDTQYF
cdr3_nt: TGCGCCAGCAGCTTGGGTTACGTGCGGGTTTTGACTAGCACAGATACGCAGTATTTT

clone_size: few
v_call: TRBV10-3
d_call: .
j_call: TRBJ1-5
cdr3_aa: CAISTTGRGSNQPQHF
cdr3_nt: TGTGCCATCAGTACGACAGGACGGGGGAGCAATCAGCCCCAGCATTTT

clone_size: .
v_call: TRBV29-1
d_call: .
j_call: TRBJ2-1
cdr3_aa: CSVEPGDNEQFF
cdr3_nt: TGCAGCGTTGAACCAGGGGACAATGAGCAGTTCTTC

clone_size: few
v_call: TRBV6-1
d_call: TRBD1
j_call: TRBJ1-2
cdr3_aa: CATARRDSRDGYTF
cdr3_nt: TGTGCCACGGCCCGACGGGACAGCCGAGATGGCTACACCTTC

clone_size: many
v_call: TRBV20-1
d_call: .
j_call: TRBJ2-7
cdr3_aa: CSARKDSPEQYF
cdr3_nt: TGCAGTGCTAGAAAGGACAGCCCCGAGCAGTACTTC

clone_size: .
v_call: TRBV12-3/TRBV12-4
d_call: .
j_call: TRBJ2-1
cdr3_aa: CASSLVRAEQFF
cdr3_nt: TGTGCCAGCAGTTTAGTTAGGGCTGAGCAGTTCTTC

clone_size: .
v_call: TRBV7-2
d_call: .
j_call: TRBJ2-5
cdr3_aa: CASSQAGTRQETQYF
cdr3_nt: TGTGCCAGCAGCCAGGCCGGGACGAGGCAAGAGACCCAGTACTTC

clone_size: .
v_call: TRBV5-6
d_call: .
j_call: TRBJ2-3
cdr3_aa: CASSLTGTPHSTDTQYF
cdr3_nt: TGTGCCAGCAGCCTAACCGGGACACCACACAGCACAGATACGCAGTATTTT

clone_size: many
v_call: TRBV29-1
d_call: TRBD2
j_call: TRBJ2-5
cdr3_aa: CSVDTSGQETQYF
cdr3_nt: TGCAGCGTTGATACTAGCGGACAAGAGACCCAGTACTTC

clone_size: few
v_call: TRBV28
d_call: .
j_call: TRBJ2-3
cdr3_aa: CASSFWMLGAGALTDTQYF
cdr3_nt: TGTGCCAGCAGTTTTTGGATGTTGGGGGCGGGAGCTCTTACAGATACGCAGTATTTT

clone_size: .
v_call: TRBV20-1
d_call: .
j_call: TRBJ2-2
cdr3_aa: CSARTGLNTGELFF
cdr3_nt: TGCAGTGCTAGAACGGGACTCAACACCGGGGAGCTGTTTTTT